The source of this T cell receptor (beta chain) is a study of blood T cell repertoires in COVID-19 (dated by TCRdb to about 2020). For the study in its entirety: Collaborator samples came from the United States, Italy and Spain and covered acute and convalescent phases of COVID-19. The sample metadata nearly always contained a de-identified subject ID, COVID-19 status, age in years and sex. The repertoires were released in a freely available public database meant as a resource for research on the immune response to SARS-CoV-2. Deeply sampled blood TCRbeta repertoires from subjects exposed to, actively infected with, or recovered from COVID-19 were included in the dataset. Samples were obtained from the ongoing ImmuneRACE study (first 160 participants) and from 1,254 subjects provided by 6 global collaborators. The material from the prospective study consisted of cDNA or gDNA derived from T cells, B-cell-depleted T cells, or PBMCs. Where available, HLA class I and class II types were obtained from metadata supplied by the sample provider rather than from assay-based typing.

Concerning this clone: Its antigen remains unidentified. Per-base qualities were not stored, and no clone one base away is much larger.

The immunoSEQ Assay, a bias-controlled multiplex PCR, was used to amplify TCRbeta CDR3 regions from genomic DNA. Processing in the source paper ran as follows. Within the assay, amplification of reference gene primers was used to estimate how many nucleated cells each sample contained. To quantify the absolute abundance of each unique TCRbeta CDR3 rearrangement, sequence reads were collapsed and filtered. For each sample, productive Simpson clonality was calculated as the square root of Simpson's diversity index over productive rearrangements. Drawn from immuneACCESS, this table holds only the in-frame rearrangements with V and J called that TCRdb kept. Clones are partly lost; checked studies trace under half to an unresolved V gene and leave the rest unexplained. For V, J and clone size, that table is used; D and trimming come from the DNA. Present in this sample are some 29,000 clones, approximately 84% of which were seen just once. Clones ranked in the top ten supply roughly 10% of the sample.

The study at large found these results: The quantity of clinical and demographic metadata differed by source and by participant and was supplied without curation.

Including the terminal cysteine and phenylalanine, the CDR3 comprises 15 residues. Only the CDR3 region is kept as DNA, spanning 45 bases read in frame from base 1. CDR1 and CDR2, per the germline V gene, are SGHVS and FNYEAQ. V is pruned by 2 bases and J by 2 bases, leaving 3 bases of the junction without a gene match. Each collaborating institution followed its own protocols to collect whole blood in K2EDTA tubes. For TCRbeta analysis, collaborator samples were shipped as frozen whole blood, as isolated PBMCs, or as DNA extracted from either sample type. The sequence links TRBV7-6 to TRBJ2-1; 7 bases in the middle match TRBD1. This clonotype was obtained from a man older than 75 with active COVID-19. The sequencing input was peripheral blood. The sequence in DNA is TGTGCCAGCAGCTTAAGGGACAGAACCTACAATGAGCAGTTCTTC. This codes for CASSLRDRTYNEQFF.